This T cell receptor beta chain stems from a study of cytotoxic CD8 clonotypes in ibrutinib-treated CLL (dated by TCRdb to 2020 to 2022). At the level of the whole study: The cohort had about a dozen relapsed/refractory and some 15 treatment-naive patients; roughly 18 were IGHV unmutated. Every remission and progressive disease sample was obtained while ibrutinib was still being received by the patients. Partial responses were observed in roughly 24 patients and complete responses in 2; after a median follow-up of around 64 months, remission was maintained in approximately 14 patients and progression was observed in about twelve. Samples at response were collected after a median of about 12 months of treatment, with a range of roughly 6 to 40 months. Longitudinal samples were available for about 30% of the roughly 86 trial participants. Samples averaged around 280,000 productive templates and about 94,000 productive rearrangements. Cryopreserved peripheral blood mononuclear cells were collected at three points: before therapy, at response, and at either sustained remission or disease progression.

Interpreted using the paper, the time point label stands for: 12 to 13 months on ibrutinib. For TCR beta library preparation, around 1.9 micrograms of genomic DNA were extracted from the cryopreserved PBMCs. Longitudinal blood samples from CLL patients on ibrutinib monotherapy were analyzed using high-throughput TCR beta sequencing. The patients took part in an open-label, single-center phase 2 trial of ibrutinib monotherapy. The goal of deep resolution MiSeq sequencing was a depth between 1 in 1 million and 1 in 200,000 T cells, and coverage averaged 10x per clonotype. The immunoSEQ hsTCRB Kit was used to generate TCR beta libraries. The paper's processing steps were these. ImmunoSEQ Data Assistant and ImmunoSEQ Analyzer were used for data analysis, and V, D and J genes were assigned according to IMGT definitions. Clonality, which ranges from 0 to 1, was calculated by subtracting the normalized Shannon entropy of productive rearrangement frequencies from one. Public clonotype analysis was restricted to overrepresented clonotypes comprising at least 0.05% of each patient's repertoire. Thirteen age-matched healthy donor repertoires from immuneACCESS were used as controls for clonality. Drawn from immuneACCESS, this table holds only the in-frame rearrangements with V and J called that TCRdb kept. Clones are partly lost; checked studies trace under half to an unresolved V gene and leave the rest unexplained. That table gives V, J and clone size, and the DNA gave D and trimming. Here the sample has some 150,000 clones; about four fifths occur a single time. The top ten constitute 9.5% to 15% of the sample.

CDR1 is given as SGDLS and CDR2 as YYNGEE, both from the germline V gene. At the junction V is shortened by 1 base and J by 7 bases, with 15 bases in between. CDR3 length: 15 amino acids, cysteine to phenylalanine. Only the CDR3 DNA is retained, 45 bases long and in frame from the first base. Notes on this clone: Its antigen is still unknown. The record has no base qualities; no much larger clone is one base away.

The full study reports these points: At ibrutinib response clonality went up, during sustained remission it held steady, and at progression it dropped back toward baseline. Sampling times were not matched between sustained-remission and progressing patients, and lymph node repertoires were not studied. At baseline, clonality was higher than in age-matched healthy donors and showed a strong correlation with circulating CD8+ T-cell counts. Public clonotypes were rare and either contracted or stayed stable during treatment, and the rise in clonality at ibrutinib response reflected the expansion of private clonotypes.

The sequence links TRBV9 to TRBJ2-1, and possibly TRBD1, on 5 matching bases. The clonotype comes from a human donor with chronic lymphocytic leukemia. This specimen consisted of PBMCs, obtained after 12 months of ibrutinib treatment. The DNA sequence follows: TGTGCCAGCAGCGTATCCGCCTGGGGCAAGAATGAGCAGTTCTTC. Protein translation: CASSVSAWGKNEQFF.